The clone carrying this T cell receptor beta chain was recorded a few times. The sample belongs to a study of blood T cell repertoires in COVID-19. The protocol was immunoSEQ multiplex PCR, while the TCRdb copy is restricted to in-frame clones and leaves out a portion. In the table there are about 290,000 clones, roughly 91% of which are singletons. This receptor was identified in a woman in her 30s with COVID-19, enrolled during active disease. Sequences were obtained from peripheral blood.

The CDR3 region has the DNA TGTGCCACCAGTGATTCGGGACAGGGGAACTACGAGCAGTACTTC. Translation: CATSDSGQGNYEQYF. The chain combines TRBV24-1 with TRBJ2-7; 10 bases match TRBD1. The length of the CDR3 is 15 residues. Germline V CDR1 and CDR2: KGHDR, SFDVKD. V gave up 2 bases and J gave up 3 bases; unmatched junction bases: 3.